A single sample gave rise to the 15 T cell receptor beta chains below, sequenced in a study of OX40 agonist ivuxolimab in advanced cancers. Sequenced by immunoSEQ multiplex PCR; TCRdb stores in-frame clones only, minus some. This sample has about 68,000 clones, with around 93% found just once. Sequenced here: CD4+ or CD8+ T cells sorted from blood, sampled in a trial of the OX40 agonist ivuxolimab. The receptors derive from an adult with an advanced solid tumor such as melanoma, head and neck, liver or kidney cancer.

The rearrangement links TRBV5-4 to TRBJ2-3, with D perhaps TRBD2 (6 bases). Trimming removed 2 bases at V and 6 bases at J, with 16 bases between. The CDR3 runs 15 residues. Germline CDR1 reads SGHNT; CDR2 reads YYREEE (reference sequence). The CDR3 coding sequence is TGTGCCAGCAGCTTCAAACTAGCCCGGTCCGATACGCAGTATTTT. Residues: CASSFKLARSDTQYF. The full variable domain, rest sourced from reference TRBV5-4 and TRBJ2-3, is ETGVTQSPTHLIKTRGQQVTLRCSSQSGHNTVSWYQQALGQGPQFIFQYYREEENGRGNFPPRFSGLQFPNYSSELNVNALELDDSALYLCASSFKLARSDTQYFGPGTRLTVL.

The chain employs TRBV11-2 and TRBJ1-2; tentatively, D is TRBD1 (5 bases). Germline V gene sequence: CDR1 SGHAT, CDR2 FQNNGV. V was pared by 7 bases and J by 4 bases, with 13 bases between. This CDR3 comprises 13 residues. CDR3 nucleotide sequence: TGTGCCAGCACCCGGGAGGGGATCTATGGCTACACCTTC. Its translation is CASTREGIYGYTF.

CDR3 residues: CASSLDGSNQPQHF. CDR3 nucleotides: TGTGCCAGCAGTCTTGACGGTAGCAATCAGCCCCAGCATTTT. This chain links TRBV5-4 with TRBJ1-5; the D is unclear. V lost 5 bases, J lost 0 bases, and 9 bases lay in between. Germline V gene sequence: CDR1 SGHNT, CDR2 YYREEE (reference sequence). This CDR3 spans 14 amino acids. Full variable domain (missing parts from reference TRBV5-4 and TRBJ1-5): ETGVTQSPTHLIKTRGQQVTLRCSSQSGHNTVSWYQQALGQGPQFIFQYYREEENGRGNFPPRFSGLQFPNYSSELNVNALELDDSALYLCASSLDGSNQPQHFGDGTRLSIL.

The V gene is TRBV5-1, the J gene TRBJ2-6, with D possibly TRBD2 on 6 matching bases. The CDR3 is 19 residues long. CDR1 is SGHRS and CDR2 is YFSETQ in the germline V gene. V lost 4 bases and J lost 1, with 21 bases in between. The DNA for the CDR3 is TGCGCCAGCAGCGCCTCTAGGGGACCGGGGGATTCTGGGGCCAACGTCCTGACTTTC. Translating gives CASSASRGPGDSGANVLTF.

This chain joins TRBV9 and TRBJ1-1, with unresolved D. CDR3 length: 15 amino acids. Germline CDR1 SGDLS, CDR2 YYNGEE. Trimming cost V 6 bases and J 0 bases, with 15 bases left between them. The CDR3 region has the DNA TGTGCCAGCACGAAGGCTGATATCATGAACACTGAAGCTTTCTTT. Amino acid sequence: CASTKADIMNTEAFF.

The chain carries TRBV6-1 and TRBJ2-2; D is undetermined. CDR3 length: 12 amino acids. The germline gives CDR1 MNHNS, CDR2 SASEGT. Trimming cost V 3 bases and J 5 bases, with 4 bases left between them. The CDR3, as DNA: TGTGCCAGCAGTGATCCAACCGGGGAGCTGTTTTTT. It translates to CASSDPTGELFF.

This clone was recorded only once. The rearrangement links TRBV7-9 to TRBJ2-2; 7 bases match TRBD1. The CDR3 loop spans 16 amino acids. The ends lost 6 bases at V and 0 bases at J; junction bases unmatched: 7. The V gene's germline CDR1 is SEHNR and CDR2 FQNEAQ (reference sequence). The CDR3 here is CASRKTTGSNTGELFF. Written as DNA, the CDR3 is TGTGCCAGCAGAAAAACGACAGGGTCGAACACCGGGGAGCTGTTTTTT.

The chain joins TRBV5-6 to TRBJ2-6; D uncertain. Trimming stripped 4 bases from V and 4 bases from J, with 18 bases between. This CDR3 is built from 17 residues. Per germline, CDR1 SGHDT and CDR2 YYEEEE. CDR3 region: CASSLRYSMLGANVLTF. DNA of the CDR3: TGTGCCAGCAGCCTGCGGTACTCCATGCTGGGGGCCAACGTCCTGACTTTC.

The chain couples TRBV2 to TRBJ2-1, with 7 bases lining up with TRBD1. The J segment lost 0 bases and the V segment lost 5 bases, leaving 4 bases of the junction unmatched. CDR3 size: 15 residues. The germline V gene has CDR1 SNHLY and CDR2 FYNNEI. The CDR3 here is CASSKGDSSYNEQFF. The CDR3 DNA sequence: TGTGCCAGCAGTAAGGGGGACAGCTCCTACAATGAGCAGTTCTTC.

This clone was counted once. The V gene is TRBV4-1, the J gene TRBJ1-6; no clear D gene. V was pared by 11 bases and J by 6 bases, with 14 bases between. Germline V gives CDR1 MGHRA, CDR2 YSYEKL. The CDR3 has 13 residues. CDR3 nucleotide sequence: TGCGCCTCCCGTTCAACTGGTAATTCACCCCTCCACTTT. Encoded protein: CASRSTGNSPLHF.

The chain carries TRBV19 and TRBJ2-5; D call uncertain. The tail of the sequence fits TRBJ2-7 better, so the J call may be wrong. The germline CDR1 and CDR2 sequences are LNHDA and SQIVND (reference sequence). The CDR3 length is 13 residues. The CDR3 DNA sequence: TGTGCCAGTAGTATAAACTACAATTACGAGCAGTACTTC. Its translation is CASSINYNYEQYF.

CDR3 sequence: CASSPLPAAAGGPHTQYF. CDR3 nucleotide sequence: TGTGCCAGCTCACCACTACCGGCAGCTGCGGGAGGGCCCCATACGCAGTATTTT. The V and J genes are TRBV18 and TRBJ2-3, with 9 nucleotides matching TRBD2. CDR1 is KGHSH and CDR2 is LQKENI in the germline V gene. After removal of 1 base from V and 7 bases from J, the junction contained 15 bases not matched to a gene. CDR3 length: 18 amino acids. Based on the CDR3 plus reference TRBV18 and TRBJ2-3, the full variable domain is NAGVMQNPRHLVRRRGQEARLRCSPMKGHSHVYWYRQLPEEGLKFMVYLQKENIIDESGMPKERFSAEFPKEGPSILRIQQVVRGDSAAYFCASSPLPAAAGGPHTQYFGPGTRLTVL.

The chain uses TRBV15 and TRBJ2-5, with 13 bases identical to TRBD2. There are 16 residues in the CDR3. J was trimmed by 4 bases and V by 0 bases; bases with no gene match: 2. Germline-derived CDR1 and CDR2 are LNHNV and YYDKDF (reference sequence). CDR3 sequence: CATSRDRTSGRETQYF. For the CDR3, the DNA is TGTGCCACCAGCAGAGATAGGACTAGCGGGAGAGAGACCCAGTACTTC.

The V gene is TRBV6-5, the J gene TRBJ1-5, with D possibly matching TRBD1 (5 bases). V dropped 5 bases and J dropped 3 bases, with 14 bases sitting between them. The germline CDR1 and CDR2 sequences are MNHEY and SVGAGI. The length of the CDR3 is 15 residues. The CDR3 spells CASSGTTVVNQPQHF. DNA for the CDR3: TGTGCCAGCAGTGGGACTACAGTGGTCAATCAGCCCCAGCATTTT.

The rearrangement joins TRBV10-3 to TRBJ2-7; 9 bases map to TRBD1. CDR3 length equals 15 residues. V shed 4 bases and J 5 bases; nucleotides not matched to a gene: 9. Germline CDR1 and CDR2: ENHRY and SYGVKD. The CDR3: CAISVGTGRTNEQYF. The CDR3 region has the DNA TGTGCCATCAGTGTCGGGACAGGGAGGACAAACGAGCAGTACTTC.